This entry lists 13 T cell receptor beta chains sequenced from one sample in a study of blood T cell repertoires in COVID-19. Sequencing used immunoSEQ multiplex PCR; TCRdb keeps in-frame clones, though not all of them. The data hold some 200,000 clones, with 78% observed a single time. The sample comprised PBMCs or T cells enriched from blood (not recorded which). All receptors derive from a woman aged 45-65 years who had recovered from COVID-19.

V is TRBV30 and J is TRBJ1-3; no firm D call. Germline loops: CDR1 GTSNPN, CDR2 SVGIG (reference sequence). The CDR3 is made up of 14 amino acids. V lost 4 bases, J lost 4 bases, and 14 bases lay in between. CDR3 amino acids: CAWTADKTGNTIYF. CDR3 nucleotide sequence: TGTGCCTGGACCGCCGACAAGACCGGAAACACCATATATTTT.

Of note for this clone: Possible read error: a much larger clone is one base away. This chain connects TRBV7-6 to TRBJ2-7; 7 bases are a match to TRBD1. CDR1 is SGHVS, CDR2 FNYEAQ, per germline. V shed 1 base and J 2 bases; nucleotides not matched to a gene: 5. The CDR3 runs 15 residues. CDR3 in amino acids: CASSLGPTGAYEQYF. DNA for the CDR3: TGTGCCAGCAGCTTAGGCCCCACAGGGGCCTACGAGCAGTACTTC.

This clone was counted a single time. The chain uses TRBV4-3 and TRBJ1-1, with D uncertain. This CDR3 is built from 14 residues. Germline V gene sequence: CDR1 LGHNA, CDR2 YSLEER. Trimming removed 4 bases at V and 5 bases at J, with 14 bases between. CDR3 DNA: TGCGCCAGCAGCCCAGGCTACGGTGCTACTGAAGCTTTCTTT. It specifies CASSPGYGATEAFF.

This clone was counted once. The chain carries TRBV14 and TRBJ2-2; a possible D gene is TRBD1 (5 bases). Deletions cut 3 bases from V and 5 bases from J, with 13 bases between. The germline V gene encodes CDR1 SGHDN and CDR2 FVKESK. The CDR3 totals 15 residues. The CDR3 coding sequence is TGTGCCAGCAGCCATGGGCAGGGCCTGACCGGGGAGCTGTTTTTT. Its translation is CASSHGQGLTGELFF.

This clone showed up just once. This sequence joins TRBV7-9 and TRBJ2-7, with 11 bases that match TRBD1. Germline values: CDR1 SEHNR, CDR2 FQNEAQ (reference sequence). The V segment lost 3 bases and the J segment 7 bases; nucleotides outside the gene matches: 5. The CDR3 is 14 amino acids. CDR3 bases: TGTGCCAGCAGCTTGGGACAGGGGGTAGGAGAGCAGTACTTC. It yields the protein CASSLGQGVGEQYF.

V usage is TRBV5-1 and J usage is TRBJ2-3, with TRBD2 matching 10 bases. The CDR3 covers 16 residues. V shed 0 bases, J shed 1 base, and the junction held 2 bases outside the gene matches. Germline assignment: CDR1 SGHRS and CDR2 YFSETQ. CDR3 sequence: CASSLAGTSGTDTQYF. The CDR3 DNA follows: TGCGCCAGCAGCTTGGCCGGGACTAGCGGCACAGATACGCAGTATTTT. The variable domain in full, completed from reference TRBV5-1 and TRBJ2-3, reads KAGVTQTPRYLIKTRGQQVTLSCSPISGHRSVSWYQQTPGQGLQFLFEYFSETQRNKGNFPGRFSGRQFSNSRSEMNVSTLELGDSALYLCASSLAGTSGTDTQYFGPGTRLTVL.

The chain links TRBV30 to TRBJ1-2; TRBD1 aligns across 12 bases. J gave up 5 bases and V 3 bases, and 10 bases lay outside the gene matches. The CDR3 sequence is 16 residues long. Per germline, CDR1 GTSNPN and CDR2 SVGIG (reference sequence). The CDR3 region is CAWSPPGQGARYGYTF. As DNA, the CDR3 is TGTGCCTGGAGCCCACCGGGACAGGGGGCGCGATATGGCTACACCTTC. Combining the CDR3 with reference TRBV30 and TRBJ1-2 gives the whole variable domain SQTIHQWPATLVQPVGSPLSLECTVEGTSNPNLYWYRQAAGRGLQLLFYSVGIGQISSEVPQNLSASRPQDRQFILSSKKLLLSDSGFYLCAWSPPGQGARYGYTFGSGTRLTVV.

This clone has only one observation. The genes are TRBV2 and TRBJ2-5, with D possibly matching TRBD2 (6 bases). CDR3 length: 16 amino acids. CDR1 is SNHLY, CDR2 FYNNEI, per germline. Deletions cut 5 bases from V and 5 bases from J, with 21 bases between. The CDR3 region has the DNA TGTGCCAGCAGTCCAGGAAAAGCGGGTCGAGCGGAGACCCAGTACTTC. Translating gives CASSPGKAGRAETQYF. Variable domain in full (rest from reference TRBV2 and TRBJ2-5): EPEVTQTPSHQVTQMGQEVILRCVPISNHLYFYWYRQILGQKVEFLVSFYNNEISEKSEIFDDQFSVERPDGSNFTLKIRSTKLEDSAMYFCASSPGKAGRAETQYFGPGTRLLVL.

This chain connects TRBV30 to TRBJ1-3, with 7 bases fitting TRBD1. There are 13 residues in the CDR3. V was pared by 5 bases and J by 6 bases, with 7 bases of the junction left unmatched. Germline assignment: CDR1 GTSNPN and CDR2 SVGIG (reference sequence). CDR3 amino acids: CAWETGRENTIYF. As DNA, the CDR3 is TGTGCCTGGGAGACAGGGAGAGAAAACACCATATATTTT.

This sequence joins TRBV7-7 and TRBJ2-3; D gene unclear. Trimming took 5 bases from V and 0 from J, leaving 12 bases between them. The CDR3 spans 15 residues. Per germline, CDR1 SSHAT and CDR2 FNYEAQ (reference sequence). CDR3 in amino acids: CASSPASVSTDTQYF. In DNA form, the CDR3 reads TGTGCCAGCAGCCCAGCTAGTGTTAGCACAGATACGCAGTATTTT.

The V call is TRBV27, the J call TRBJ2-7, with D perhaps TRBD2 (6 bases). Germline lookup yields CDR1 MNHEY and CDR2 SMNVEV (reference sequence). The CDR3 runs to 14 residues. V lost 3 bases and J 3 bases, leaving 12 bases between the germline ends. DNA of the CDR3: TGTGCCAGCAGTTTGATGGGGGGAGTCTACGAGCAGTACTTC. This gives the protein CASSLMGGVYEQYF.

The V gene is TRBV11-2, the J gene TRBJ2-7, with 9 bases matching TRBD2. CDR3 length equals 14 residues. Germline V gene sequence: CDR1 SGHAT, CDR2 FQNNGV. V trimming: 3 bases; J trimming: 3 bases; junction bases outside the gene matches: 3. In DNA, the CDR3 is TGTGCCAGCAGCTTGCCTAGCGGGAACTACGAGCAGTACTTC. Translation gives CASSLPSGNYEQYF. The full variable domain, rest sourced from reference TRBV11-2 and TRBJ2-7, is EAGVAQSPRYKIIEKRQSVAFWCNPISGHATLYWYQQILGQGPKLLIQFQNNGVVDDSQLPKDRFSAERLKGVDSTLKIQPAKLEDSAVYLCASSLPSGNYEQYFGPGTRLTVT.

V and J are TRBV7-2 and TRBJ1-5; possible D gene TRBD1, 5 bases. The CDR3 runs to 16 residues. Germline CDR1 reads SGHTA; CDR2 reads FQGNSA. V was trimmed by 1 base and J by 3 bases, leaving 13 bases between them. The CDR3 loop reads CASSLVGGRDNQPQHF. The CDR3 DNA follows: TGTGCCAGCAGCTTAGTAGGTGGCAGGGACAATCAGCCCCAGCATTTT.